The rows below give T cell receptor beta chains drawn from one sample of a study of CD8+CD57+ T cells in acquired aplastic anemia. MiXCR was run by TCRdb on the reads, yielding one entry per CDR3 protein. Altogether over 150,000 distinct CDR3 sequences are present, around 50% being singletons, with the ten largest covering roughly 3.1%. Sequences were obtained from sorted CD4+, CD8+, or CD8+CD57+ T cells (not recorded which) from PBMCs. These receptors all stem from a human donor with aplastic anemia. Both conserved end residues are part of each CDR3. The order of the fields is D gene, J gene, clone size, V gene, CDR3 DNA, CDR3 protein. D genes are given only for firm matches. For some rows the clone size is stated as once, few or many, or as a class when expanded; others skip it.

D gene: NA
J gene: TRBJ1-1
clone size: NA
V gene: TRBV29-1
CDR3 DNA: TGCAGCGTTGGGGGATGGAACACTGAAGCTTTCTTT
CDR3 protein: CSVGGWNTEAFF

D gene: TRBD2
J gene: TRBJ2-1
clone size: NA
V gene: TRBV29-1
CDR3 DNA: TGCAGCGTAAGGGGACTAGCGGGAGTACGGAGGGAGCAGTTCTTC
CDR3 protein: CSVRGLAGVRREQFF

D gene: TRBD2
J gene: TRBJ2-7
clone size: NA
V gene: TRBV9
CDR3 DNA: TGTGCCAGCAGCGTAGGTCCTAGCGGGTTAGGCTACGAGCAGTACTTC
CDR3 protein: CASSVGPSGLGYEQYF

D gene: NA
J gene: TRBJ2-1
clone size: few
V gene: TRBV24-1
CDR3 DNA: TGTGCCACCAGTTTAGCGCAGAGCTCCTACAATGAGCAGTTCTTC
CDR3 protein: CATSLAQSSYNEQFF

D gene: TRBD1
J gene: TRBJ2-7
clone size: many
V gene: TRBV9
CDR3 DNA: TGTGCCAGCAGCGTAACGGGACAGGGGGCGGGGGAGCAGTACTTC
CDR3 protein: CASSVTGQGAGEQYF

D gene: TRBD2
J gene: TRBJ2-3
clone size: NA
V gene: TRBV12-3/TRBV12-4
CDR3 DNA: TGTGCCAGCAGCTCCTTCGCTAGCGGGAGAACAGATACGCAGTATTTT
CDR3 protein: CASSSFASGRTDTQYF

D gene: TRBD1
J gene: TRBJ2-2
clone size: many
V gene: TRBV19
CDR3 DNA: TGTGCCAGTACCTCTATCGGACAGGGTAACACCGGGGAGCTGTTTTTT
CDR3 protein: CASTSIGQGNTGELFF

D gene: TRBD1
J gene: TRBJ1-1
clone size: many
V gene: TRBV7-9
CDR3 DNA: TGTGCCAGCAGCACGGGACAGGGGAACACTGAAGCTTTCTTT
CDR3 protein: CASSTGQGNTEAFF

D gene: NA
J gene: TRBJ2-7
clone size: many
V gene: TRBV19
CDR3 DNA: TGTGCCAGTAAAAAAGGGGTCGAGACCTCCTCCTACGAGCAGTACTTC
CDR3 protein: CASKKGVETSSYEQYF

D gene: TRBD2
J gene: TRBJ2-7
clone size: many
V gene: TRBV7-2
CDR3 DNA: TGTGCCAGCAGCCTCATAGGTGTTGGGACTAGTTCTTCCGAGCAGTACTTC
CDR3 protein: CASSLIGVGTSSSEQYF

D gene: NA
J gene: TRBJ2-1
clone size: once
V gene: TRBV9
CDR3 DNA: TGTGCCAGCAGCGTAGAGTCTCGGTGGTCGGGCAATGAGCAGTTCTTC
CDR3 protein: CASSVESRWSGNEQFF

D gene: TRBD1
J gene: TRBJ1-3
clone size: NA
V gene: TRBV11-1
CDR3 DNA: TGTGCCAGCAGCTCCCGACAGGGTAGTTCTGGAAACACCATATATTTT
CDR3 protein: CASSSRQGSSGNTIYF

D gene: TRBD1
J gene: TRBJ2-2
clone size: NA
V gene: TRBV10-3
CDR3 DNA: TGTGCCATCAAAGGCGGAGGACAGGTCAACACCGGGGAGCTGTTTTTT
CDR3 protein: CAIKGGGQVNTGELFF

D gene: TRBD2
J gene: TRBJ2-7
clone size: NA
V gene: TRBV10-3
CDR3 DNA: TGTGCCATCAGTGAGTCAGCTAGCGGGAGGTACGAGCAGTACTTC
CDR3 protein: CAISESASGRYEQYF

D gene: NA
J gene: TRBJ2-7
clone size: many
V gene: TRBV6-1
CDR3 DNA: TGTGCCAGCAGTGACAGCTACGAGCAGTACTTC
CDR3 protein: CASSDSYEQYF

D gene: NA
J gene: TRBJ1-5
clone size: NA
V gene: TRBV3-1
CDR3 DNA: TGTGCCAGCAGCCACGGACGGGAAATTCAGCCCCAGCATTTT
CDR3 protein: CASSHGREIQPQHF

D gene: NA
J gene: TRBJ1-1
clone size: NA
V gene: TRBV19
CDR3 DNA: TGTGCCAGTAGTATGGGAGGGACTGAAGCTTTCTTT
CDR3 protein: CASSMGGTEAFF

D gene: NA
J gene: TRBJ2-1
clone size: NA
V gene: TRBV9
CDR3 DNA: TGTGCCAGCAGCCCGGGAATGAATGAGCAGTTCTTC
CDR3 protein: CASSPGMNEQFF

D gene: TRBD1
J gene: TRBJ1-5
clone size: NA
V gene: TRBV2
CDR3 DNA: TGTGCCAGCAGTGGAGAGGGGGCAAGCAATCAGCCCCAGCATTTT
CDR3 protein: CASSGEGASNQPQHF

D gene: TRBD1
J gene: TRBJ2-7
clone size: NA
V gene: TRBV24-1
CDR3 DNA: TGTGCCACCAGTGATTACACCGGGACAGGTAGCCACGAGCAGTACTTC
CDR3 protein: CATSDYTGTGSHEQYF

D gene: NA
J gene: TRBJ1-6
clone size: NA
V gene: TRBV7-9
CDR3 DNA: TGTGCCAGCAGCTCCGGAAATTCACCCCTCCACTTT
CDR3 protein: CASSSGNSPLHF

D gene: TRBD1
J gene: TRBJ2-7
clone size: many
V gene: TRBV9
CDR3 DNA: TGTGCCAGCAGCGGGTCACCGGGACAGGGGACCGAGCAGTACTTC
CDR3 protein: CASSGSPGQGTEQYF

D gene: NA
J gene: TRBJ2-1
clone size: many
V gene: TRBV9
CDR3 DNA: TGTGCCAGCAGCGTACTAGAGTCGGGATACAATGAGCAGTTCTTC
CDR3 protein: CASSVLESGYNEQFF

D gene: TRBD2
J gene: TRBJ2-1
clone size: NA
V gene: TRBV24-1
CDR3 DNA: TGTGCCACCAGTGCTAGAGACTCAACTAGCGGGGATTACAATGAGCAGTTCTTC
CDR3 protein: CATSARDSTSGDYNEQFF

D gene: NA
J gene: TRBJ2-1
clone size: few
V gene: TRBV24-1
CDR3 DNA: TGTGCGATCTTAGGGACACCTAACTACAATGAGCAGTTCTTC
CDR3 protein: CAILGTPNYNEQFF

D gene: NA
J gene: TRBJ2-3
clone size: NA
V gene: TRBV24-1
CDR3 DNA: TGTGCCACCAGTGATAAGTTGACACCGAGCACAGATACGCAGTATTTT
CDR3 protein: CATSDKLTPSTDTQYF

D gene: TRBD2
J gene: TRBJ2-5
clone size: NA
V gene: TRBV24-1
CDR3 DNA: TGTGCCACCAGTGATGGCCGACTAGCGGAGGAAGAGACCCAGTACTTC
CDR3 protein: CATSDGRLAEEETQYF

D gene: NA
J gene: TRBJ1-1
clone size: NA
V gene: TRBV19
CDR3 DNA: TGTGCCACCAGTATGGGGGAAGGGACCACTGAAGCTTTCTTT
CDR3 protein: CATSMGEGTTEAFF

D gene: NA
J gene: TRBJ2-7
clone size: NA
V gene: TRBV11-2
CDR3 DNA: TGTGCCAGCAGCCACGACCTTGCGACAGGTATCACCTACGAGCAGTACTTC
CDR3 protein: CASSHDLATGITYEQYF

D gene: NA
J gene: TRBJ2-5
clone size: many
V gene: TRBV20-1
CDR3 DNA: TGCAGTGCGGGGGGACCGAATCGTGAGACCCAGTACTTC
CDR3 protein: CSAGGPNRETQYF

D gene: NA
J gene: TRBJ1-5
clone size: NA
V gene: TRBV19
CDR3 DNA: TGTGCCAGTAGTATAGTTGATAGCAATCAGCCCCAGCATTTT
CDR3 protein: CASSIVDSNQPQHF

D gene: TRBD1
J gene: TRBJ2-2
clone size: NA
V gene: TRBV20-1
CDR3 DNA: TGCAGTGCTTTAGACAGGGCTGGTGGGCTGTTTTTT
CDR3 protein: CSALDRAGGLFF

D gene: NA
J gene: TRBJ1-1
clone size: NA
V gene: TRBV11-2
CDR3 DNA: TGTGCCAGCAGCCCGCGCAATGCGAACACTGAAGCTTTCTTT
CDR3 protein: CASSPRNANTEAFF

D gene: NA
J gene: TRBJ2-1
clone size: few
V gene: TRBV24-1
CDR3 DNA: TGTGCCACCAGTGATTCGCTCCGCCTCTCCTACAATGAGCAGTTCTTC
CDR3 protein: CATSDSLRLSYNEQFF

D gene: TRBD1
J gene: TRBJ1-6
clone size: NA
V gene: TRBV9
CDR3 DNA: TGTGCCAGCAGCTACAGACAGGGAGGTTCACCCCTCCACTTT
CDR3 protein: CASSYRQGGSPLHF

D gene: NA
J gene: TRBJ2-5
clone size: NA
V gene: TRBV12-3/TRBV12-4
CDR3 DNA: TGTGCCAGCACCCTAGGGAGTCGAGGCCAGTACTTC
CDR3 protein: CASTLGSRGQYF

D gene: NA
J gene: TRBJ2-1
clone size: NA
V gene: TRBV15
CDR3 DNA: TGTGCCACCAGCAGAGCCCCTCTCTCCTACAATGAGCAGTTCTTC
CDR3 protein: CATSRAPLSYNEQFF